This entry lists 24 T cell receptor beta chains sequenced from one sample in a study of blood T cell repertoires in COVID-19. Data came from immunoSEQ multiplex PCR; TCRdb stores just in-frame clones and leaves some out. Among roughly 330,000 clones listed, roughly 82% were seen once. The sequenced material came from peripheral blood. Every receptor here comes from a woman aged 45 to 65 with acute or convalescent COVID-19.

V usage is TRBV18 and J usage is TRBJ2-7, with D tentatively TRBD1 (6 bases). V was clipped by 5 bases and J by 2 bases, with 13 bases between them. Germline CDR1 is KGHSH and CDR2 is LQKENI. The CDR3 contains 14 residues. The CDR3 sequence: CASSNRDTPYEQYF. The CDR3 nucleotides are TGTGCCAGCTCAAACCGGGACACCCCCTACGAGCAGTACTTC.

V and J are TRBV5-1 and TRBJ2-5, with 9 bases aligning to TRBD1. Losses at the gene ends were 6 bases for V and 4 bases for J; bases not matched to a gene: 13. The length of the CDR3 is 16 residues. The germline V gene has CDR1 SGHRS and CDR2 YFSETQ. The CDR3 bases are TGCGCCAGCACCCGGGACAGGGTCATCACAGGAGAGACCCAGTACTTC. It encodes CASTRDRVITGETQYF.

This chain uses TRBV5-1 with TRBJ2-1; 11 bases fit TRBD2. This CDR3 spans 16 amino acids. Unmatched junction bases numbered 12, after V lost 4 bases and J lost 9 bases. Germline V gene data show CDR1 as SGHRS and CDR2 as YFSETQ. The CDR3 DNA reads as TGCGCCAGCAGCCAAACTAGCGGGGGTTGGGTTGGTGAGCAGTTCTTC. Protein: CASSQTSGGWVGEQFF.

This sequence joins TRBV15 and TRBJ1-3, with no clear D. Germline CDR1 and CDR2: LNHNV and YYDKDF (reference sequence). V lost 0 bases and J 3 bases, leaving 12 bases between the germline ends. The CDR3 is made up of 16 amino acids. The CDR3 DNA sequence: TGTGCCACCAGCAGAGACCGTACCATCAGTGGAAACACCATATATTTT. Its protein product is CATSRDRTISGNTIYF.

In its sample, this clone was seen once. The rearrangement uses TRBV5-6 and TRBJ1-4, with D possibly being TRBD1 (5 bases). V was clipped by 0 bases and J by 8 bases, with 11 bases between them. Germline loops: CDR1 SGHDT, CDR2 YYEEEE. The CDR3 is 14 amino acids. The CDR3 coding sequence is TGTGCCAGCAGCTTGGGCGACAGTTACGAAAAACTGTTTTTT. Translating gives CASSLGDSYEKLFF.

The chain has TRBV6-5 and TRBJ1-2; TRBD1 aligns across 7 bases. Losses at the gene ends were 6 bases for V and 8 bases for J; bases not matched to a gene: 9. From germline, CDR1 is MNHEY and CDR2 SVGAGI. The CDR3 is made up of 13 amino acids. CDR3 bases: TGTGCCAGCAGGTCAACAGGGGTTGGCGGCTACACCTTC. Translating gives CASRSTGVGGYTF.

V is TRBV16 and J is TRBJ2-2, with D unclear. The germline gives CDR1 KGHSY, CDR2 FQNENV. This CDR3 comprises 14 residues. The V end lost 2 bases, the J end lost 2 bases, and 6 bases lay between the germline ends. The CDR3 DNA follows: TGTGCCAGCAGCCAAGACTTAAACACCGGGGAGCTGTTTTTT. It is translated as CASSQDLNTGELFF.

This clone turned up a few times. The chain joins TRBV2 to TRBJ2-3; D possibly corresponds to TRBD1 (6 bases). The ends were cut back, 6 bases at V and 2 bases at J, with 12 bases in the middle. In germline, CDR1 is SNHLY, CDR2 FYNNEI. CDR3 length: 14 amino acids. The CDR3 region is CASSFGQTTDTQYF. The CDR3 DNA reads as TGTGCCAGCAGCTTCGGACAGACCACAGATACGCAGTATTTT.

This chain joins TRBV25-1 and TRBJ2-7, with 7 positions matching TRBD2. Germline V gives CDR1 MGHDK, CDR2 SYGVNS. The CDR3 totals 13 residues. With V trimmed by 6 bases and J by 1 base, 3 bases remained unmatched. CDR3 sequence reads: CASRSSGSYEQYF. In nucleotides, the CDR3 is TGTGCCAGCAGATCTAGCGGATCCTACGAGCAGTACTTC.

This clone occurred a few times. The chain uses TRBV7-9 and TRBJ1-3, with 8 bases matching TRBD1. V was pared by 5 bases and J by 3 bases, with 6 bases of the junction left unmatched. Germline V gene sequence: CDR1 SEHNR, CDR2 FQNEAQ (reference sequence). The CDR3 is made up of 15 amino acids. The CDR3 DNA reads TGTGCCAGCAGCCCGGACAGGGTGTTTGGAAACACCATATATTTT. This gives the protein CASSPDRVFGNTIYF.

The DNA of the CDR3 is TGTGCCTGGAGTTCGGAGTGGACAGATACGCAGTATTTT. Translating gives CAWSSEWTDTQYF. The V gene is TRBV30, the J gene TRBJ2-3; D is ambiguous. Looked up from germline, CDR1 is GTSNPN and CDR2 is SVGIG (reference sequence). The germline V and J ends were trimmed by 2 bases and 3 bases, with 9 bases remaining between them. The CDR3 has 13 amino acids.

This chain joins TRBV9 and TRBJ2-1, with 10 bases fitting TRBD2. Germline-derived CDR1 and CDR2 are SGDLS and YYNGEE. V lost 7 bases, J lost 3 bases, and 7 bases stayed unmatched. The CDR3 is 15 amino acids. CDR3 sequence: CASSVLAGDYNEQFF. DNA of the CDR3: TGTGCCAGCTCCGTCCTAGCGGGGGACTACAATGAGCAGTTCTTC.

This CDR3 is CASSQVVQASNQPQHF. As DNA, the CDR3 is TGTGCCAGCAGCCAAGTCGTACAGGCTAGCAATCAGCCCCAGCATTTT. V usage is TRBV4-2 and J usage is TRBJ1-5; TRBD1 might be the D (5 bases). V was cut by 1 base and J by 0 bases, with 10 bases left in between. The germline V gene has CDR1 LGHNA and CDR2 YNFKEQ. The CDR3 is 16 residues long.

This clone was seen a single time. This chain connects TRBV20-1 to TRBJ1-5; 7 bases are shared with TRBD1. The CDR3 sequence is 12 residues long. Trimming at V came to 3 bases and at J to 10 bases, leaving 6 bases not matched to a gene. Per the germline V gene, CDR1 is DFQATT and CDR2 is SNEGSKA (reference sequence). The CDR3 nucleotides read TGCAGTGCTAGTCGGACAGGCCGCCCCCAGCATTTT. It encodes CSASRTGRPQHF.

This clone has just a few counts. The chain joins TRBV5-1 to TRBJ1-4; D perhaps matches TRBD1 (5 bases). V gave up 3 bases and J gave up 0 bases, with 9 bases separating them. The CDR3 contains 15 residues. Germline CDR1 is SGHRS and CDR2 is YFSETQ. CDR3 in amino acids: CASSWTGATNEKLFF. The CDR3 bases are TGCGCCAGCAGCTGGACGGGGGCAACTAATGAAAAACTGTTTTTT.

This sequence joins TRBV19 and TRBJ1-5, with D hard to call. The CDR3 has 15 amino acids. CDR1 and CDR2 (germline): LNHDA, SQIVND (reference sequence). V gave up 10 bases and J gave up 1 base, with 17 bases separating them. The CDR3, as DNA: TGTGCCACCAGTAAAGGCTCGACAAGCAATCAGCCCCAGCATTTT. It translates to CATSKGSTSNQPQHF.

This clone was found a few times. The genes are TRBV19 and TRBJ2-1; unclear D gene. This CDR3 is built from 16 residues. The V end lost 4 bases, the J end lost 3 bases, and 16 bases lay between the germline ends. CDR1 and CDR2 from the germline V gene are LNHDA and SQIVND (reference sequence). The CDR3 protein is CASSKAGSVYYNEQFF. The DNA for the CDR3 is TGTGCCAGTAGTAAGGCTGGCAGCGTCTACTACAATGAGCAGTTCTTC.

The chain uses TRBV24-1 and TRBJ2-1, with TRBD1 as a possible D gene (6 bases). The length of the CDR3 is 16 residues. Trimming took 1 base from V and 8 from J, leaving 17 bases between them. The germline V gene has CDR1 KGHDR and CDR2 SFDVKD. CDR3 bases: TGTGCCACCAGTGATTTAGGGACGGCAGGGGTCGATGAGCAGTTCTTC. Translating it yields CATSDLGTAGVDEQFF.

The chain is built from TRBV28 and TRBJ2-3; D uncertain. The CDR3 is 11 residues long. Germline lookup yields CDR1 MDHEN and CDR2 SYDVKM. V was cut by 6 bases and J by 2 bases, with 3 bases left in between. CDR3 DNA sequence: TGTGCCAGCAGACTCACAGATACGCAGTATTTT. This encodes CASRLTDTQYF.

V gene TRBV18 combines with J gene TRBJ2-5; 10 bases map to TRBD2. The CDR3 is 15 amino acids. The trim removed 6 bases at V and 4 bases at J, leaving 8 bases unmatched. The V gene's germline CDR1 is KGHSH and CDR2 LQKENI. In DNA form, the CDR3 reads TGTGCCAGCTCCCCATCAGCGGGAGGGTCAGAGACCCAGTACTTC. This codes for CASSPSAGGSETQYF.

CDR3 DNA: TGTGCCAGCAGCCAAGTTGTCGGTGCCTACGAGCAGTACTTC. Residues: CASSQVVGAYEQYF. The chain carries TRBV3-1 (or the pseudogene TRBV3-2) and TRBJ2-7, with D unclear. The length of the CDR3 is 14 residues. Trimming removed 1 base at V and 2 bases at J, with 9 bases between. The germline CDR1 and CDR2 sequences are LGHDT and YNNKEL (reference sequence).

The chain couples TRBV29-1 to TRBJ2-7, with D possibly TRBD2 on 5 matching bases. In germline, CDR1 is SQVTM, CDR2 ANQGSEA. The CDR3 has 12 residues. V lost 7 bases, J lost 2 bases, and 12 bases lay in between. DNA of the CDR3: TGCAGCGGCTCGGACTCGGCCTACGAGCAGTACTTC. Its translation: CSGSDSAYEQYF.

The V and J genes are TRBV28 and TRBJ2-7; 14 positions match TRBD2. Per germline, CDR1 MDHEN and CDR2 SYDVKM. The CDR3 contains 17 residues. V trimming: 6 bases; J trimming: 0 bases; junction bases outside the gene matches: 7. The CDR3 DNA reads TGTGCCAGCAGGCCCGGGACTAGCGGGAGACTCTCCTACGAGCAGTACTTC. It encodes CASRPGTSGRLSYEQYF.

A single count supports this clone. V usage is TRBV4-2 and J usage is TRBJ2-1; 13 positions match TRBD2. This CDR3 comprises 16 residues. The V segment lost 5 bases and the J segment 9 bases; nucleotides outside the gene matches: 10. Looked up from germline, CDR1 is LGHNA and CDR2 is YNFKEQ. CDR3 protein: CASSLLAGGLLAEQFF. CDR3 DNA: TGTGCCAGCAGCTTACTAGCGGGAGGGCTTTTGGCTGAGCAGTTCTTC.